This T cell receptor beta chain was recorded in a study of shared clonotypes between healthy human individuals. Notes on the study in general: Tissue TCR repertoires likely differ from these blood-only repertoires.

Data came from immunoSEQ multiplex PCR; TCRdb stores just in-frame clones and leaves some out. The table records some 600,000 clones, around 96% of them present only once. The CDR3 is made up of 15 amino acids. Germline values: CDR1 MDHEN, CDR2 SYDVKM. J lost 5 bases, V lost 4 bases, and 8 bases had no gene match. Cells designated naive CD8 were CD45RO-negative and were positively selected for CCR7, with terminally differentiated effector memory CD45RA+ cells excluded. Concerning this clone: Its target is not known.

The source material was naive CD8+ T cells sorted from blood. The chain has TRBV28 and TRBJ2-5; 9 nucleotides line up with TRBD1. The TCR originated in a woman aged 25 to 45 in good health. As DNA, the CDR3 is TGTGCCAGCAGTTCAAACAGGGGGCCTCTTGAGACCCAGTACTTC. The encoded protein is CASSSNRGPLETQYF.